These T cell receptor beta chains were read from a single sample in a study of Graves' ophthalmopathy and Graves' hyperthyroidism. MiXCR was run by TCRdb on the multiplex PCR reads, yielding one entry per CDR3 protein. Here the sample spans a few hundred thousand distinct CDR3 sequences, 15% to 17% being singletons. Material for sequencing was peripheral blood. The receptor source for this set is a woman aged 18-29 years with stable Graves' hyperthyroidism. The CDR3 runs from the conserved cysteine through the conserved F or W. The order of the fields is V gene, CDR3 protein.

V gene: TRBV20-1
CDR3 protein: CSARDLMNTEAFF

V gene: TRBV6-5
CDR3 protein: CASSYRAGEYEQYF

V gene: TRBV11-2
CDR3 protein: CASSPPPTAGELFF

V gene: TRBV7-9
CDR3 protein: CASSLARGPRPTYEQYF

V gene: TRBV12-3/TRBV12-4
CDR3 protein: CASSSRAPTYEQYF

V gene: TRBV11-2
CDR3 protein: CASSLRRSNEKLFF

V gene: TRBV12-3/TRBV12-4
CDR3 protein: CASSLGGTGLTDTQYF

V gene: TRBV29-1
CDR3 protein: CSASITGELFF

V gene: TRBV28
CDR3 protein: CASSSVRGRTEAFF

V gene: TRBV7-8
CDR3 protein: CASSMGRALNNQPQHF

V gene: TRBV10-3
CDR3 protein: CAISPGWDRNTGELFF

V gene: TRBV2
CDR3 protein: CASTTGVKGVPNSPLHF

V gene: TRBV12-3/TRBV12-4
CDR3 protein: CASSLWGLGRYEQYF

V gene: TRBV6-1
CDR3 protein: CASSASGTATYEQYF

V gene: TRBV12-3/TRBV12-4
CDR3 protein: CASSFMAGVAKNIKYF

V gene: TRBV7-2
CDR3 protein: CASSLLGADTEAFF

V gene: TRBV19
CDR3 protein: CASSPSDRAGNTIYF

V gene: TRBV6-1
CDR3 protein: CASGLGTDNSPLHF

V gene: TRBV12-3/TRBV12-4
CDR3 protein: CASSMGQGINEQYF

V gene: TRBV24-1
CDR3 protein: CATSFSGADNQPQHF

V gene: TRBV3-1
CDR3 protein: CASSRTNYRSSYEQYF

V gene: TRBV4-1
CDR3 protein: CASSSRGIGQAFF

V gene: TRBV6-1
CDR3 protein: CASSDRWQYF

V gene: TRBV27
CDR3 protein: CATRPGPDVAGGRSPLHF

V gene: TRBV4-1
CDR3 protein: CASSQGLGPEETQYF

V gene: TRBV7-9
CDR3 protein: CASSPDRGRGNTIYF

V gene: TRBV6-2/TRBV6-3
CDR3 protein: CASRNVLNTEAFF

V gene: TRBV2
CDR3 protein: CASSSTGDNQPQHF

V gene: TRBV18
CDR3 protein: CASSPLGLQGAQPQHF